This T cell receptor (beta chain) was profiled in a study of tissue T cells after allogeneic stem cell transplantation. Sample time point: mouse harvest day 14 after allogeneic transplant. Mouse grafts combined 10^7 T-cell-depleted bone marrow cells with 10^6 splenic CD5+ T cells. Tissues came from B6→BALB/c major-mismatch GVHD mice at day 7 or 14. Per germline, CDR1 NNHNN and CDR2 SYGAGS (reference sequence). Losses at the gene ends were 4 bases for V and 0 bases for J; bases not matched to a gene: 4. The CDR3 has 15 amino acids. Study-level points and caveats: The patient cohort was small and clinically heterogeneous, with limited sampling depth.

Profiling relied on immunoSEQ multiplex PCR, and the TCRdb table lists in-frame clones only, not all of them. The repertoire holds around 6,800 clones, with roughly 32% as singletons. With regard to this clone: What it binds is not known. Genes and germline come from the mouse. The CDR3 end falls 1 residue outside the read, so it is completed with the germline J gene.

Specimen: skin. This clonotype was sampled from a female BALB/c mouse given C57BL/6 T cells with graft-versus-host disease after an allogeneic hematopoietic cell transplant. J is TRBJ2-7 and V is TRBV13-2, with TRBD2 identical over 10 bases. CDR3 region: CASGRTGGRSYEQYF. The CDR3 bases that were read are TGTGCCAGCGGTCGGACTGGGGGCCGCTCCTATGAACAGTAC.